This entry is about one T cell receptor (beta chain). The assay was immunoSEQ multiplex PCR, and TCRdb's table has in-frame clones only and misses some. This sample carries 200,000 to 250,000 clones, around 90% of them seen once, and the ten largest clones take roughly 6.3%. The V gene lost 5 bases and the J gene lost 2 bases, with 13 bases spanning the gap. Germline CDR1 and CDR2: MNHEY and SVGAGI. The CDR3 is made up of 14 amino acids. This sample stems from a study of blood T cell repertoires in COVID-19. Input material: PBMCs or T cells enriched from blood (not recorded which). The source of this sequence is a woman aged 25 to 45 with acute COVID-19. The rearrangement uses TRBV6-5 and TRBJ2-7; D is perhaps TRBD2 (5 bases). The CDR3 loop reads CASSTLAGAYEQYF. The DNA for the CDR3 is TGTGCCAGCAGTACCCTAGCAGGCGCCTACGAGCAGTACTTC.